The rows below give T cell receptor beta chains drawn from one sample of a study of OX40 agonist ivuxolimab in advanced cancers. TCRdb keeps only in-frame clones here, not all; method: immunoSEQ multiplex PCR. The table records some 76,000 clones, 93% of them present only once. Sequencing was performed on CD4+ or CD8+ T cells sorted from blood, taken in a trial of the OX40 agonist ivuxolimab. The source is an adult with an advanced solid tumor such as melanoma, head and neck, liver or kidney cancer. Each CDR3 is given with its conserved first and last residue. The order of the fields is J gene, CDR3 length, clone size, V gene, D gene, CDR3 DNA, CDR3 protein. A D gene is named only where the DNA matches it firmly. The size entry is marked missing in some rows and otherwise reads once, few, many or a size class.

j_gene: TRBJ2-1
len: 15
abundance: -
v_gene: TRBV5-4
d_gene: -
CDR3nt: TGTGCCAGCAGCTTCGAGCGGTCCTCCTACAATGAGCAGTTCTTC
CDR3aa: CASSFERSSYNEQFF

j_gene: TRBJ2-1
len: 12
abundance: once
v_gene: TRBV9
d_gene: -
CDR3nt: TGTGCCAGCAGCTACTACGACAATGAGCAGTTCTTC
CDR3aa: CASSYYDNEQFF

j_gene: TRBJ2-3
len: 15
abundance: -
v_gene: TRBV4-3
d_gene: TRBD2
CDR3nt: TGCGCCAGCAGCCTTAGCGGGGGCTACATAGATACGCAGTATTTT
CDR3aa: CASSLSGGYIDTQYF

j_gene: TRBJ2-2
len: 12
abundance: -
v_gene: TRBV27
d_gene: -
CDR3nt: TGTGCCAGCAGTCTCTACACCGGGGAGCTGTTTTTT
CDR3aa: CASSLYTGELFF

j_gene: TRBJ2-1
len: 13
abundance: -
v_gene: TRBV9
d_gene: -
CDR3nt: TGTGCCAGCAGCGCCGTCCAGAGGAATGAGCAGTTCTTC
CDR3aa: CASSAVQRNEQFF

j_gene: TRBJ2-5
len: 16
abundance: -
v_gene: TRBV27
d_gene: TRBD1
CDR3nt: TGTGCCAGCAGGCCGACAGGGTGGGGGTCCCAAGAGACCCAGTACTTC
CDR3aa: CASRPTGWGSQETQYF

j_gene: TRBJ2-7
len: 13
abundance: -
v_gene: TRBV6-5
d_gene: -
CDR3nt: TGTGCCAGCGCGGGGCAGGTCCCTTACGAGCAGTACTTC
CDR3aa: CASAGQVPYEQYF

j_gene: TRBJ2-3
len: 12
abundance: -
v_gene: TRBV6-5
d_gene: -
CDR3nt: TGTGCCAGCAGGGACATCACAGATACGCAGTATTTT
CDR3aa: CASRDITDTQYF

j_gene: TRBJ1-2
len: 15
abundance: -
v_gene: TRBV7-6
d_gene: -
CDR3nt: TGTGCCAGCAGCTTAGGGCCTCTGTCCCCCGAAGGCTACACCTTC
CDR3aa: CASSLGPLSPEGYTF

j_gene: TRBJ2-5
len: 15
abundance: -
v_gene: TRBV27
d_gene: TRBD1
CDR3nt: TGTGCCAGCAGTCCCCGGGACAGGTACCAAGAGACCCAGTACTTC
CDR3aa: CASSPRDRYQETQYF

j_gene: TRBJ2-7
len: 17
abundance: -
v_gene: TRBV4-1
d_gene: TRBD2
CDR3nt: TGCGCCAGCAGCCACGCCCCCCGGACTAGCGCGACCGACGAGCAGTACTTC
CDR3aa: CASSHAPRTSATDEQYF

j_gene: TRBJ1-1
len: 13
abundance: few
v_gene: TRBV9
d_gene: -
CDR3nt: TGTGCCAGCAGCGTAGGGCGTGGCACTGAAGCTTTCTTT
CDR3aa: CASSVGRGTEAFF

j_gene: TRBJ1-1
len: 12
abundance: -
v_gene: TRBV5-1
d_gene: -
CDR3nt: TGCGCCAGCAGCTTGGATCCGGCTGAAGCTTTCTTT
CDR3aa: CASSLDPAEAFF

j_gene: TRBJ1-5
len: 14
abundance: -
v_gene: TRBV9
d_gene: -
CDR3nt: TGTGCCAGCAGCGAAGCAGGGTATGGGCAGCCCCAGCATTTT
CDR3aa: CASSEAGYGQPQHF

j_gene: TRBJ2-3
len: 14
abundance: -
v_gene: TRBV19
d_gene: -
CDR3nt: TGTGCCAGTAGTAGCCGGGCCATCACAGATACGCAGTATTTT
CDR3aa: CASSSRAITDTQYF

j_gene: TRBJ1-1
len: 11
abundance: once
v_gene: TRBV20-1
d_gene: -
CDR3nt: TGCAGTGCTAGCTGGTACACTGAAGCTTTCTTT
CDR3aa: CSASWYTEAFF

j_gene: TRBJ2-1
len: 13
abundance: -
v_gene: TRBV25-1
d_gene: -
CDR3nt: TGTGCCAGCAGTCTCCAGACTGATGTAGAGCAGTTCTTC
CDR3aa: CASSLQTDVEQFF

j_gene: TRBJ2-7
len: 18
abundance: -
v_gene: TRBV5-1
d_gene: -
CDR3nt: TGCGCCAGCAGCTTCGGGGACGCAGGCCGGGGTAATCCGTACGAGCAGTACTTC
CDR3aa: CASSFGDAGRGNPYEQYF

j_gene: TRBJ1-1
len: 15
abundance: -
v_gene: TRBV28
d_gene: -
CDR3nt: TGTGCCAGCAGTGCCCCTCGGCGGATGAACACTGAAGCTTTCTTT
CDR3aa: CASSAPRRMNTEAFF

j_gene: TRBJ2-1
len: 15
abundance: -
v_gene: TRBV11-2
d_gene: TRBD2
CDR3nt: TGTGCCAGCAGTGTCGGAGCGGGACCGCGCGATGAGCAGTTCTTC
CDR3aa: CASSVGAGPRDEQFF

j_gene: TRBJ1-4
len: 15
abundance: -
v_gene: TRBV4-1
d_gene: -
CDR3nt: TGCGCCAGCAGCCAATCGGAGGGGTCGGGGGAAAAACTGTTTTTT
CDR3aa: CASSQSEGSGEKLFF

j_gene: TRBJ1-1
len: 12
abundance: -
v_gene: TRBV7-8
d_gene: -
CDR3nt: TGTGCCAGCAGCATAGACAGCACTGAAGCTTTCTTT
CDR3aa: CASSIDSTEAFF

j_gene: TRBJ2-5
len: 12
abundance: few
v_gene: TRBV6-1
d_gene: -
CDR3nt: TGTGCCAGCAGTGTTTTCGGGGAGACCCAGTACTTC
CDR3aa: CASSVFGETQYF

j_gene: TRBJ2-2
len: 16
abundance: -
v_gene: TRBV7-9
d_gene: TRBD2
CDR3nt: TGTGCCAGCAGCTTCTTAGGCGGGAGTGGAACCGGGGAGCTGTTTTTT
CDR3aa: CASSFLGGSGTGELFF

j_gene: TRBJ2-7
len: 17
abundance: -
v_gene: TRBV28
d_gene: TRBD1
CDR3nt: TGTGCCAGCAGTCCCCTGCTTGGGGGGACAGGGGCAGGGGAGCAGTACTTC
CDR3aa: CASSPLLGGTGAGEQYF

j_gene: TRBJ2-1
len: 12
abundance: -
v_gene: TRBV19
d_gene: -
CDR3nt: TGTGCCAGTAGTAGCCCAGGCAATGAGCAGTTCTTC
CDR3aa: CASSSPGNEQFF

j_gene: TRBJ2-4
len: 14
abundance: -
v_gene: TRBV30
d_gene: -
CDR3nt: TGTGCCTGGAGCCCGGAAACGGGGGCGGACATTCAGTACTTC
CDR3aa: CAWSPETGADIQYF

j_gene: TRBJ1-4
len: 16
abundance: -
v_gene: TRBV6-6
d_gene: -
CDR3nt: TGTGCCACCACGGGGGAGGGCTTTGGAACTAATGAAAAACTGTTTTTT
CDR3aa: CATTGEGFGTNEKLFF

j_gene: TRBJ1-2
len: 13
abundance: -
v_gene: TRBV9
d_gene: -
CDR3nt: TGTGCCAGCAGCGTAGACCCGCTTGGGGGCTACACCTTC
CDR3aa: CASSVDPLGGYTF

j_gene: TRBJ2-7
len: 12
abundance: -
v_gene: TRBV4-1
d_gene: -
CDR3nt: TGCGCCAGCAGCCAAGAAGGGCGGGAACAGCACTTC
CDR3aa: CASSQEGREQHF

j_gene: TRBJ1-4
len: 16
abundance: once
v_gene: TRBV6-1
d_gene: -
CDR3nt: TGTGCCAGCAGTGAGTGGGTCAAGGCAACTAATGAAAAACTGTTTTTT
CDR3aa: CASSEWVKATNEKLFF

j_gene: TRBJ2-7
len: 14
abundance: -
v_gene: TRBV10-1
d_gene: TRBD1
CDR3nt: TGCGCCAGCAGTGCCCGACAGGGAGATTACGAGCAGTACTTC
CDR3aa: CASSARQGDYEQYF

j_gene: TRBJ1-3
len: 15
abundance: -
v_gene: TRBV27
d_gene: TRBD1
CDR3nt: TGTGCCAGCAGTTTAACAGGGGGATCTGGAAACACCATATATTTT
CDR3aa: CASSLTGGSGNTIYF

j_gene: TRBJ1-5
len: 19
abundance: -
v_gene: TRBV2
d_gene: -
CDR3nt: TGTGCCAGCAGCGCAGGCTTGATGGGACGTCCGGATAGCAATCAGCCCCAGCATTTT
CDR3aa: CASSAGLMGRPDSNQPQHF

j_gene: TRBJ2-7
len: 14
abundance: -
v_gene: TRBV5-4
d_gene: TRBD2
CDR3nt: TGTGCCAGCAGCTTTCTAGCGGGGCCCTACGAGCAGTACTTC
CDR3aa: CASSFLAGPYEQYF

j_gene: TRBJ2-1
len: 17
abundance: -
v_gene: TRBV13
d_gene: TRBD2
CDR3nt: TGTGCCAGCAGCTTGGGGCTCGGGGGGAGCTCCTACAATGAGCAGTTCTTC
CDR3aa: CASSLGLGGSSYNEQFF

j_gene: TRBJ2-2
len: 15
abundance: -
v_gene: TRBV19
d_gene: -
CDR3nt: TGTGCCAGTAGTATGTGGTCCCGGAACACCGGGGAGCTGTTTTTT
CDR3aa: CASSMWSRNTGELFF